The 2 T cell receptor beta chains below all came from one sample that was sequenced in a study of blood T cell repertoires in COVID-19. Profiled with immunoSEQ multiplex PCR; TCRdb holds only in-frame clones, not every one. Here the sample spans roughly 79,000 clones, roughly 89% being singletons. The sample consisted of peripheral blood. All receptors derive from a man aged 50-60 years with active COVID-19.

The chain employs TRBV7-2 and TRBJ2-2; a weak D match, TRBD2 (5 bases). The V and J ends lost 4 bases and 0 bases respectively, with 9 bases between them. The CDR3 contains 15 residues. The V gene's germline CDR1 is SGHTA and CDR2 FQGNSA. DNA for the CDR3: TGTGCCAGCAGCTCTAGCAGCTCGAACACCGGGGAGCTGTTTTTT. It translates to CASSSSSSNTGELFF.

This sequence joins TRBV19 and TRBJ2-1, with D unclear. This CDR3 is 12 amino acids long. CDR1 LNHDA and CDR2 SQIVND come from the germline V gene (reference sequence). V dropped 5 bases and J dropped 10 bases, with 12 bases sitting between them. CDR3 nucleotide sequence: TGTGCCAGTAGTCCCCGCCCCAGGGAGCAGTTCTTC. This encodes CASSPRPREQFF. Filled out from reference TRBV19 and TRBJ2-1, the complete variable domain reads DGGITQSPKYLFRKEGQNVTLSCEQNLNHDAMYWYRQDPGQGLRLIYYSQIVNDFQKGDIAEGYSVSREKKESFPLTVTSAQKNPTAFYLCASSPRPREQFFGPGTRLTVL.